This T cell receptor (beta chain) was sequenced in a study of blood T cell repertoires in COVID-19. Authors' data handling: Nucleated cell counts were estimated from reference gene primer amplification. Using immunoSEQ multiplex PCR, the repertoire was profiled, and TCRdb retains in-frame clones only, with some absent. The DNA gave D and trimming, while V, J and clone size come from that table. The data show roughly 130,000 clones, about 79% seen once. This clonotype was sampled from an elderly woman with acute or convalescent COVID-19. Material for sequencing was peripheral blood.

The CDR3 sequence: CASRETGGNTEAFF. In nucleotides, the CDR3 is TGTGCCAGCAGAGAGACAGGGGGTAACACTGAAGCTTTCTTT. The rearrangement links TRBV2 to TRBJ1-1; 9 nucleotides agree with TRBD1. The CDR3 consists of 14 residues. The V gene end was trimmed by 6 bases and the J gene end by 2 bases; junction bases not matched to a gene: 4. From germline, CDR1 is SNHLY and CDR2 FYNNEI.